This T cell receptor beta chain was sequenced in a study of patients and donors after allogeneic stem cell transplantation. Trimming cost V 3 bases and J 8 bases, with 7 bases left between them. This CDR3 is built from 11 residues. This clonotype showed up many times. TCRdb independently ran MiXCR on the RT-PCR reads; one entry per CDR3 protein. Here the sample spans 800,000 to 1,000,000 distinct CDR3 sequences, about a sixth being singletons. This TCR was sampled from a human donor who was either an allogeneic HSCT recipient or a stem cell or donor lymphocyte infusion donor (not recorded which). It is not recorded whose cells these are; they may come from a transplant donor. The chain couples TRBV12-3 or TRBV12-4 to TRBJ1-2, with D perhaps TRBD1 (5 bases). Material for sequencing was blood, either unsorted or a sorted T cell fraction (not recorded which). CDR3 region: CASSLGEGYTF. The CDR3 region has the DNA TGTGCCAGCAGTTTGGGGGAAGGCTACACCTTC.